This T cell receptor (beta chain) was sequenced in a study of blood T cell repertoires in COVID-19. Trimming stripped 4 bases from V and 3 bases from J, with 10 bases between. CDR1 SGDLS and CDR2 YYNGEE come from the germline V gene. This CDR3 contains 13 residues. Here immunoSEQ multiplex PCR was the method, and the copy in TCRdb shows in-frame clones only, minus some. The sample gives about 500,000 clones, roughly nine tenths of which show up once; less than 9% is in the top ten. Seattle participants joined during active infection and were tracked over time. The chain recombines TRBV9 with TRBJ1-1; TRBD1 might be the D (5 bases). Specimen: peripheral blood. This sequence originates from a woman aged 45-60 years with COVID-19, enrolled during active disease. CDR3 loop: CASSPLGDTEAFF. The DNA of the CDR3 is TGTGCCAGCAGCCCTCTAGGGGACACTGAAGCTTTCTTT.